A selection of T cell receptor beta chains follows, all from one sample in a study of cytomegalovirus exposure and HLA in healthy donors. Using immunoSEQ multiplex PCR, the repertoire was profiled, and TCRdb retains in-frame clones only, with some absent. The repertoire consists of approximately 150,000 clones, with roughly 81% occurring once and the leading ten covering 4.8%. Sequencing input: PBMCs. The receptors were gathered from a girl under 18 in good health and CMV-seropositive. Both conserved end residues are part of each CDR3. Fields, in order: clone size, V gene, J gene, D gene, CDR3 DNA, CDR3 protein. A D gene is named only where the DNA matches it firmly. A row's size may be missing; if present it is once, few, many or a size class.

clone_size: NA
v_call: TRBV19
j_call: TRBJ1-1
d_call: NA
cdr3_nt: TGTGCCAGTAGTATAGTCCTCCTGGGCGCTGAAGCTTTCTTT
cdr3_aa: CASSIVLLGAEAFF

clone_size: NA
v_call: TRBV19
j_call: TRBJ2-7
d_call: TRBD2
cdr3_nt: TGTGCCAGTAGTATCGGGGGGGTGGGCTACGAGCAGTACTTC
cdr3_aa: CASSIGGVGYEQYF

clone_size: NA
v_call: TRBV4-2
j_call: TRBJ1-1
d_call: NA
cdr3_nt: TGTGCCAGCAGCCAAGACAGGGAAAGGGCTTTCTTT
cdr3_aa: CASSQDRERAFF

clone_size: NA
v_call: TRBV15
j_call: TRBJ2-3
d_call: NA
cdr3_nt: TGTGCCACCAGCGGAACAAGAGGAGGCACAGATACGCAGTATTTT
cdr3_aa: CATSGTRGGTDTQYF

clone_size: NA
v_call: TRBV2
j_call: TRBJ1-1
d_call: TRBD1
cdr3_nt: TGTGCCAGCAGTGGACAGGGGACGGGCACTGAAGCTTTCTTT
cdr3_aa: CASSGQGTGTEAFF

clone_size: NA
v_call: TRBV5-6
j_call: TRBJ1-1
d_call: NA
cdr3_nt: TGTGCCAGCAGCTTAGACAGCCTTGAAGCTTTCTTT
cdr3_aa: CASSLDSLEAFF

clone_size: NA
v_call: TRBV28
j_call: TRBJ1-1
d_call: NA
cdr3_nt: TGTGCCAGCAGTCGTACGACAGGACAGAACACTGAAGCTTTCTTT
cdr3_aa: CASSRTTGQNTEAFF

clone_size: NA
v_call: TRBV6-4
j_call: TRBJ2-2
d_call: NA
cdr3_nt: TGTGCCAGCAGCGGATCGGGGGTCGGGGAGCTGTTTTTT
cdr3_aa: CASSGSGVGELFF

clone_size: once
v_call: TRBV5-1
j_call: TRBJ2-5
d_call: NA
cdr3_nt: TGCGCCAGCAGCTTGGCTGGGGGGGCCCGAGTACAAGAGACCCAGTACTTC
cdr3_aa: CASSLAGGARVQETQYF

clone_size: NA
v_call: TRBV18
j_call: TRBJ2-5
d_call: NA
cdr3_nt: TGTGCCAGCTCACCCCTAGCGACCAACCAAGAGACCCAGTACTTC
cdr3_aa: CASSPLATNQETQYF